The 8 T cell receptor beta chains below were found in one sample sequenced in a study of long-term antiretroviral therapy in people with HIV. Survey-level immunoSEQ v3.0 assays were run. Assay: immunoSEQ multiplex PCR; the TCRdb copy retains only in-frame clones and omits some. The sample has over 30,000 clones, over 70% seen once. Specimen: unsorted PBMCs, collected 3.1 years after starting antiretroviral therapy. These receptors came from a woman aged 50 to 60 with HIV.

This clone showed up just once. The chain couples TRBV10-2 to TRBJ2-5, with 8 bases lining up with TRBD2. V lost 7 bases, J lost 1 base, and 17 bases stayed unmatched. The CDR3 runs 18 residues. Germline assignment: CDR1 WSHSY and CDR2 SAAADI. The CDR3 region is CASTPIRRGGNSQETQYF. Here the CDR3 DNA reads TGCGCCAGCACACCGATCCGACGGGGGGGCAACTCCCAAGAGACCCAGTACTTC.

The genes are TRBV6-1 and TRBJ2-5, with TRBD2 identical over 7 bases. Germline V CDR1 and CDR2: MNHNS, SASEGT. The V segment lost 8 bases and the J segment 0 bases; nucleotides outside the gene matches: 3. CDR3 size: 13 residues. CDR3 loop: CASGRDYQETQYF. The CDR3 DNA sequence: TGTGCCAGCGGGAGGGATTACCAAGAGACCCAGTACTTC.

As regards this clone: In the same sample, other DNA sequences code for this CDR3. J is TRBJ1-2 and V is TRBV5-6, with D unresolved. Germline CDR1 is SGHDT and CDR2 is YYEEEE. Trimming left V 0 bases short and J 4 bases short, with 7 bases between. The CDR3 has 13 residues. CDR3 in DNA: TGTGCCAGCAGCTTGGAGGGTACCTATGGCTACACCTTC. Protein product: CASSLEGTYGYTF.

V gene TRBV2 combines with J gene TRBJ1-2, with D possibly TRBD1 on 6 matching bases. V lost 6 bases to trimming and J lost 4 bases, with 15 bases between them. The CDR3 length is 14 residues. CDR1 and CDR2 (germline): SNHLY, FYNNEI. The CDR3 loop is CASRTGQPPYGYTF. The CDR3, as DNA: TGTGCCAGCAGGACCGGACAGCCCCCCTATGGCTACACCTTC.

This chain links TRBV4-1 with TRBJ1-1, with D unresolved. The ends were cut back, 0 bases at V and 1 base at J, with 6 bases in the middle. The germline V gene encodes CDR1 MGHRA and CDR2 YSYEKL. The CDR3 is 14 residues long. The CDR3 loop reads CASSQEWKNTEAFF. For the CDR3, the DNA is TGCGCCAGCAGCCAAGAATGGAAGAACACTGAAGCTTTCTTT.

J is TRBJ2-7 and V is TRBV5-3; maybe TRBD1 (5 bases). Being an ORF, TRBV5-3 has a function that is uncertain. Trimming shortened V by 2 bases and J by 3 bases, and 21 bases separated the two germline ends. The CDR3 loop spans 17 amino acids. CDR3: CARSLGDSGPYSYEQYF. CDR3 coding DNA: TGTGCCAGAAGCTTAGGAGACAGTGGCCCCTATAGCTACGAGCAGTACTTC.

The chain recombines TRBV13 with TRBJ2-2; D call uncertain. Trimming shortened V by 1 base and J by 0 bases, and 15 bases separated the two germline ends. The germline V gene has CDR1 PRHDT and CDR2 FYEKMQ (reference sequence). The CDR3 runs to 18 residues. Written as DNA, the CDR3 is TGTGCCAGCAGCTTAGATACCTCGACATATTCGAACACCGGGGAGCTGTTTTTT. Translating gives CASSLDTSTYSNTGELFF.

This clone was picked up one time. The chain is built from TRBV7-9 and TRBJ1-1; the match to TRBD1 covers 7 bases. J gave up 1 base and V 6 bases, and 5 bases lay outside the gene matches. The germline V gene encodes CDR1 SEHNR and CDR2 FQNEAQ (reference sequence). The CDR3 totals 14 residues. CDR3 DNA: TGTGCCAGCAGTATTGGACAGGCGAACACTGAAGCTTTCTTT. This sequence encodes CASSIGQANTEAFF.